Sequencing of this T cell receptor (beta chain) was carried out in a study of post-analysis software for immune sequencing data. Whole-study context: Recorded disease courses covered relapsing-remitting, secondary progressive and progressive-relapsing multiple sclerosis. Some patients had no subtype annotation. Study-wide results and caveats: The F measure placed samples prepared in the same batch into strongly shared clusters. The study found TRBV5-6, TRBV5-1 and TRBV20-1 among about five TRBV segments more frequent in patients than controls. Controls significantly exceeded multiple sclerosis patients in normalized Chao1 diversity.

The table lists this clonotype with a few counts. Its antigen remains unidentified. V shed 0 bases and J shed 9 bases, with 12 bases lying between them. Germline V lookup: CDR1 SQVTM, CDR2 ANQGSEA. The CDR3 runs to 13 residues. Unique molecular identifiers featured in each of the TCR beta cDNA libraries. It was from approximately 0.91 to 9.4 million T cells that approximately 500,000 cDNA molecules came. TCRdb analysed the PCR reads with MiXCR anew, one entry per CDR3 protein. This sample yields more than 500,000 distinct CDR3 sequences, of which approximately 34% are seen a single time; around 5.9% belongs to the top ten.

The V call is TRBV29-1, the J call TRBJ2-4; a possible D gene is TRBD1 (5 bases). The sequencing input was blood. The TCR originated in a girl between 2 and 17 years old with multiple sclerosis. CDR3 in amino acids: CSVEERRERIQYF. In DNA form, the CDR3 reads TGCAGCGTTGAAGAGCGCAGGGAACGCATTCAGTACTTC.